This TCR beta chain emerged from a study of T-cell reconstitution after alpha-beta-depleted transplantation in children. In this sample, this clonotype turned up a few times. Unique molecular identifiers featured in how the TCRbeta library was prepared. Using its own MiXCR run on the PCR reads, TCRdb lists one record per CDR3 protein. This sample has more than 550,000 distinct CDR3 sequences, with roughly a tenth found just once. The sequences come from PBMCs from the stem cell graft donor, collected from the stem cell graft. The sequence came from a human donor who donated a stem cell graft to a child with acute myeloid leukemia.

CDR3 DNA sequence: TGTGCCATCAGTGGTCCGGGACAGGGAAACACCATATATTTT. It codes for CAISGPGQGNTIYF. The J gene is TRBJ1-3, the V gene TRBV10-3; 7 nucleotides align to TRBD1. CDR1 ENHRY and CDR2 SYGVKD come from the germline V gene. The trim removed 4 bases at V and 4 bases at J, leaving 4 bases unmatched. This CDR3 spans 14 amino acids.